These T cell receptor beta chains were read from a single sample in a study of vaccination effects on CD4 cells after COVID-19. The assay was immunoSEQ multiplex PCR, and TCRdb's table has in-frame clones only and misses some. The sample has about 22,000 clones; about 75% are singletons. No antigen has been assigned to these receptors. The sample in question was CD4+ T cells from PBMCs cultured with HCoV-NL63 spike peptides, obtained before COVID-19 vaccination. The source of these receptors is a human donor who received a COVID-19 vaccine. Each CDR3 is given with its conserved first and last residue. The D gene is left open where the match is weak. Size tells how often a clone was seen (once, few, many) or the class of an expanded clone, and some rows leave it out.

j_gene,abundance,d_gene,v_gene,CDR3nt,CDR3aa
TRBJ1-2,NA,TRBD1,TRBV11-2,TGTGCCAGCAGCTCTCCTCGACAGGGAAGGGGTGGCTACACCTTC,CASSSPRQGRGGYTF
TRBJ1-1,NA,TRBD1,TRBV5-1,TGCGCCAGCAGCGTCGGACAGGGAATTTCGTACACTGAAGCTTTCTTT,CASSVGQGISYTEAFF
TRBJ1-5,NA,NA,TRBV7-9,TGTGCCAGCAGCTTCGGTGGGGACTATCAGCCCCAGCATTTT,CASSFGGDYQPQHF
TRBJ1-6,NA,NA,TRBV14,TGTGCCAGCAGCCGCAGGGGAGTCAACTCACCCCTCCACTTT,CASSRRGVNSPLHF
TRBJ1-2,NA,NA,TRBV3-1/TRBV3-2,TGTGCCAGCAGCCAGACAGACCCTAACTATGGCTACACCTTC,CASSQTDPNYGYTF
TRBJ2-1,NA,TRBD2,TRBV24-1,TGTGCCACCAGTGACCACCTCACTAGCGGCTCCTACAATGAGCAGTTCTTC,CATSDHLTSGSYNEQFF
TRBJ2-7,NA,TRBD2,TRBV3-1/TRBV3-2,TGTGCCAGCAGCCAAGACCCGGGGGGGCCTATCCACGAGCAGTACTTC,CASSQDPGGPIHEQYF
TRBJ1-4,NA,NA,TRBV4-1,TGCGCCAGCAGCCAAGGCTGGAATGAAAAACTGTTTTTT,CASSQGWNEKLFF
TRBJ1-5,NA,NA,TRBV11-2,TGTGCCAGCAGCTTATACGAAAATCAGCCCCAGCATTTT,CASSLYENQPQHF
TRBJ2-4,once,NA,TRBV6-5,TGTGCCAGCAGTCATAGTAACCTCAAAAACATTCAGTACTTC,CASSHSNLKNIQYF
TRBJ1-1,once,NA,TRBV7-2,TGTGCCAGCAGCCTGGGGGGACTGGGCACTGAAGCTTTCTTT,CASSLGGLGTEAFF
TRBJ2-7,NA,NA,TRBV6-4,TGTGCCAGCTACGAGCAGTACTTC,CASYEQYF
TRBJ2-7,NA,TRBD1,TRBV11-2,TGTGCCAGCAGCTCAGTACTGGGACAGGGCTACGAGCAGTACTTC,CASSSVLGQGYEQYF
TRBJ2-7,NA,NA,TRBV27,TGTGCCAGCAGTTTGAACGGGGGAGTAACCGAGCAGTACTTC,CASSLNGGVTEQYF
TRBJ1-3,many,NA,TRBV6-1,TGTGCCAGCAGTGAACATCAGGCCTCTTCTGGAAACACCATATATTTT,CASSEHQASSGNTIYF
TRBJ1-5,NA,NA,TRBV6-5,TGTGCCAGCCTCCCTCCAGGGGGCAATCAGCCCCAGCATTTT,CASLPPGGNQPQHF
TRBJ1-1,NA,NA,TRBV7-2,TGTGCCAGCAGCTTATCTCAGGGGTTGGGCACTGAAGCTTTCTTT,CASSLSQGLGTEAFF
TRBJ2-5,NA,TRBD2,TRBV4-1,TGCGCCAGCAGCCAATGGCTAGCGGCGAGTGAGACCCAGTACTTC,CASSQWLAASETQYF
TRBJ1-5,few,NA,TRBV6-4,TGTGCCAGCGGTGCGGATAGCAATCAGCCCCAGCATTTT,CASGADSNQPQHF
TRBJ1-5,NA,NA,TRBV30,TGTGCTTACTCCCGGGACAATCATCAGCCCCAGCATTTT,CAYSRDNHQPQHF
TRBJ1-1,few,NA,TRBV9,TGTGCCAGCAGCGGGCAGGGCATGAACACTGAAGCTTTCTTT,CASSGQGMNTEAFF
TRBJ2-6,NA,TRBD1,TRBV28,TGTGCCAGCAGCCAACCGGGACAGGGAAGACCTGGGGCCAACGTCCTGACTTTC,CASSQPGQGRPGANVLTF
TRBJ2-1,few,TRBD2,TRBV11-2,TGTGCCAGCAGCTTAGGGGCGGGGGGGCTGTACAATGAGCAGTTCTTC,CASSLGAGGLYNEQFF
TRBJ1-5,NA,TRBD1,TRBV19,TGTGCCACCCGTCCGGGACAGGGAAAGCCCCAGCATTTT,CATRPGQGKPQHF
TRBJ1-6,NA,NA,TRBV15,TGTGCCACCAGCAGAGGGGGGGGTTCACCCCTCCACTTT,CATSRGGGSPLHF
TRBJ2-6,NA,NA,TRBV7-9,TGTGCCAGCAGCTCTAGGGGGGGCGGGTTAAGCACTGGGGCCAACGTCCTGACTTTC,CASSSRGGGLSTGANVLTF
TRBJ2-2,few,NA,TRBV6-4,TGTGCCAGCAGTGACTCGACTAGCACCGGGGAGCTGTTTTTT,CASSDSTSTGELFF
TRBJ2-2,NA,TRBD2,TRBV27,TGTGCCAGCAGCCCACTAGCGGCCCTATCCACCGGGGAGCTGTTTTTT,CASSPLAALSTGELFF
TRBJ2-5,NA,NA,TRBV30,TGTGCCTGGTCCCCCAATGGCGGGAAAGAGACCCAGTACTTC,CAWSPNGGKETQYF
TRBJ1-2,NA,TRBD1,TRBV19,TGTGCCAGTAGGTCCCCCGGGACAGGGAAAGGCTACACCTTC,CASRSPGTGKGYTF
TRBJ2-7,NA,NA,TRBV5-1,TGCGCCAGCAGCACCCGGACAAAGCAGTACTTC,CASSTRTKQYF
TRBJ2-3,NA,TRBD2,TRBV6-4,TGTGCCAGCAGTGACTCTAGCGGGGGGGCAGATACGCAGTATTTT,CASSDSSGGADTQYF
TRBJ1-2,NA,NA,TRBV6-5,TGTGCCAGCTGGACTGCAAACCTATATGGCTACACCTTC,CASWTANLYGYTF
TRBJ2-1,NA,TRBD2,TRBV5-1,TGCGCCAGCAGCTGGACTAGCGGGAATCACAATGAGCAGTTCTTC,CASSWTSGNHNEQFF
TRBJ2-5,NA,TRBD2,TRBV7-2,TGTGCCAGCGGCCAGACTAGCGGGGATTTGGAGACCCAGTACTTC,CASGQTSGDLETQYF
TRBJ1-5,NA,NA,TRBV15,TGTGCCACCAGCAGAGATCGGGGGAACGGTCAGCCCCAGCATTTT,CATSRDRGNGQPQHF
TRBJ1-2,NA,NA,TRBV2,TGTGCCAGCAGGCTACAGGGTTATAACTATGGCTACACCTTC,CASRLQGYNYGYTF
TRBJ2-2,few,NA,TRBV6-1,TGTGCCAGCAGTGAATGGGCAGGTTCCGGGGAGCTGTTTTTT,CASSEWAGSGELFF
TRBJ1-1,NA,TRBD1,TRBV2,TGTGCCAGTGGGAAGGACAGGGTCTCTGAAGCTTTCTTT,CASGKDRVSEAFF
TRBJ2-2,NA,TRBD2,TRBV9,TGTGCCAGCAGCGTAGTGGCGGGGGGGCTCGCCGGGGAGCTGTTTTTT,CASSVVAGGLAGELFF
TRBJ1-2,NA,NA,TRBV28,TGTGCCAGCAGGGGCGGGGGGCTTAACTATGGCTACACCTTC,CASRGGGLNYGYTF
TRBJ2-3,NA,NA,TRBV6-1,TGTGCCAGCAGTGAAGGGCAGGGTTCGGATACGCAGTATTTT,CASSEGQGSDTQYF
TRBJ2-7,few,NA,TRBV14,TGTGCCAGCAGCCAAGTATCCGAGCAGTACTTC,CASSQVSEQYF
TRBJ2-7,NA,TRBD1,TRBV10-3,TGTGCCATCAGACCGGGACAGAACCTCTACGAGCAGTACTTC,CAIRPGQNLYEQYF
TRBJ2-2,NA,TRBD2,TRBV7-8,TGTGCCAGCAGCTTCCGGGCTAGCGGGGGGCAGGGCGGGGAGCTGTTTTTT,CASSFRASGGQGGELFF
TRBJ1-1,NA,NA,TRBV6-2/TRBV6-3,TGTGCCAGCAGTTGGGTAAGGGCCGCGGGCCGGAGGAACACTGAAGCTTTCTTT,CASSWVRAAGRRNTEAFF
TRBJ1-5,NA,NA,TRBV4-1,TGCGCCAGCAGCCCAATAACCGGGACCCGCAATCAGCCCCAGCATTTT,CASSPITGTRNQPQHF
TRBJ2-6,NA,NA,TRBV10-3,TGTGCCATCAGTGAGGGGCTCTCTGGGGCCAACGTCCTGACTTTC,CAISEGLSGANVLTF
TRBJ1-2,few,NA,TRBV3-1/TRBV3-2,TGTGCCAGCAGCCTAGGGTCCTATGGCTACACCTTC,CASSLGSYGYTF